One sample yielded the 10 T cell receptor beta chains listed below, sequenced in a study of blood T cell repertoires in COVID-19. TCRdb keeps only in-frame clones here, not all; method: immunoSEQ multiplex PCR. The sample contains about 160,000 clones, roughly 82% of which appear only once. Specimen: peripheral blood. The receptors were sampled from a middle-aged woman with COVID-19, enrolled during active disease.

The chain carries TRBV27 and TRBJ2-1; 14 nucleotides align to TRBD2. The CDR3 runs to 17 residues. Trimming cost V 5 bases and J 8 bases; bases outside gene matches: 11. Germline CDR1 MNHEY, CDR2 SMNVEV (reference sequence). The CDR3: CASSRVGLAGDPDEQFF. In DNA, the CDR3 is TGTGCCAGCAGTCGGGTGGGACTAGCGGGAGATCCGGATGAGCAGTTCTTC.

This clone was recorded many times. The chain combines TRBV2 with TRBJ2-2; D unclear. V lost 5 bases and J 7 bases, leaving 14 bases between the germline ends. Germline V lookup: CDR1 SNHLY, CDR2 FYNNEI. The CDR3 runs to 14 residues. The CDR3 spells CASSRLAEVGELFF. The DNA of the CDR3 is TGTGCCAGCAGTAGACTCGCCGAGGTCGGGGAGCTGTTTTTT. Complete variable domain (other parts from reference TRBV2 and TRBJ2-2): EPEVTQTPSHQVTQMGQEVILRCVPISNHLYFYWYRQILGQKVEFLVSFYNNEISEKSEIFDDQFSVERPDGSNFTLKIRSTKLEDSAMYFCASSRLAEVGELFFGEGSRLTVL.

The chain recombines TRBV27 with TRBJ1-2; D call uncertain. Germline CDR1 and CDR2: MNHEY and SMNVEV (reference sequence). The CDR3 sequence is 11 residues long. Trimming pared 3 bases from V and 8 bases from J, leaving 7 bases between. The CDR3 DNA sequence: TGTGCCAGCAGTTTCCTATACGGCTACACCTTC. It encodes CASSFLYGYTF.

The V gene is TRBV11-2, the J gene TRBJ2-7; 11 positions match TRBD2. From germline, CDR1 is SGHAT and CDR2 FQNNGV. V lost 5 bases, J lost 4 bases, and 7 bases stayed unmatched. The CDR3 consists of 15 residues. The CDR3 DNA sequence: TGTGCCAGCAGCACAAGACTAGCGGGAAAGTACGAGCAGTACTTC. It yields the protein CASSTRLAGKYEQYF.

In DNA, the CDR3 is TGTGCCAGCAGCTTCAGGGGGTCCAATCAGCCCCAGCATTTT. Its protein is CASSFRGSNQPQHF. The V and J genes are TRBV6-5 and TRBJ1-5; 7 positions match TRBD1. CDR1 MNHEY and CDR2 SVGAGI come from the germline V gene. V trimming: 6 bases; J trimming: 3 bases; junction bases outside the gene matches: 5. This CDR3 contains 14 residues.

The chain carries TRBV6-5 and TRBJ2-1; possibly TRBD2 for D (5 bases). Deletions cut 6 bases from V and 7 bases from J, with 10 bases between. From germline, CDR1 is MNHEY and CDR2 SVGAGI. The CDR3 totals 12 residues. CDR3 residues: CASRDGVNEQFF. CDR3 sequence (DNA): TGTGCCAGCAGAGACGGGGTGAATGAGCAGTTCTTC.

V is TRBV27 and J is TRBJ2-2; D may be TRBD2 (5 bases). CDR1 and CDR2 from the germline V gene are MNHEY and SMNVEV (reference sequence). The CDR3 covers 16 residues. V lost 3 bases and J lost 3, with 14 bases in between. CDR3: CASSFLRPADTGELFF. In DNA, the CDR3 is TGTGCCAGCAGTTTCCTCCGACCAGCGGACACCGGGGAGCTGTTTTTT.

This chain links TRBV15 with TRBJ1-5, with 9 nucleotides matching TRBD1. CDR3 length: 15 amino acids. Losses at the gene ends were 1 base for V and 7 bases for J; bases not matched to a gene: 5. Germline assignment: CDR1 LNHNV and CDR2 YYDKDF (reference sequence). The chain's CDR3 is CATSRVQGAGQPQHF. The DNA of the CDR3 is TGTGCCACCAGCAGAGTACAGGGGGCAGGGCAGCCCCAGCATTTT.

This clone was recorded a few times. The rearrangement joins TRBV6-4 to TRBJ2-2; tentatively, D is TRBD2 (5 bases). The CDR3 contains 15 residues. Germline V gene lookup returns CDR1 MRHNA and CDR2 SNTAGT. V shed 0 bases and J shed 5 bases, with 10 bases lying between them. The CDR3 nucleotides read TGTGCCAGCAGTGACTCGAGTCGAGGGACCGGGGAGCTGTTTTTT. This translates into CASSDSSRGTGELFF.

This rearrangement joins TRBV9 to TRBJ2-3; the D gene is possibly TRBD1 (5 bases). V lost 4 bases and J 5 bases, leaving 8 bases between the germline ends. Germline-derived CDR1 and CDR2 are SGDLS and YYNGEE. The CDR3 is 12 residues long. The CDR3 sequence: CASSPRGDTQYF. CDR3 sequence (DNA): TGTGCCAGCAGCCCTAGGGGAGATACGCAGTATTTT.